Below are 20 T cell receptor beta chains sequenced from a single sample in a study of blood T cell repertoires in COVID-19 (dated by TCRdb to 2019 to 2021). Library preparation was by the immunoSEQ multiplex PCR assay. TCRdb mirrors the immuneACCESS table, restricted to in-frame sequences. Some clones are absent from its copies; in checked studies, under half trace to an unresolved V gene, and the reason for the others is unknown. This sample gives around 150,000 clones in total; approximately 80% of them show up just once. The ten largest clones add up to 5% to 7.5% of the sample. Sequencing was carried out using peripheral blood. All receptors derive from a human donor in a cohort sampled during active COVID-19.

This clone was seen a handful of times. This chain links TRBV19 with TRBJ1-1; 9 bases align to TRBD1. The V and J ends lost 6 bases and 6 bases, in that order; junction bases with no gene match: 8. The CDR3 loop spans 14 amino acids. Germline CDR1 is LNHDA and CDR2 is SQIVND (reference sequence). CDR3 protein: CASSLVGTGSEAFF. The CDR3 DNA sequence: TGTGCCAGTAGCCTAGTCGGGACAGGGTCTGAAGCTTTCTTT.

This chain uses TRBV19 with TRBJ1-5, with 10 nucleotides matching TRBD1. Germline V gene data show CDR1 as LNHDA and CDR2 as SQIVND (reference sequence). This CDR3 is built from 17 residues. The ends lost 5 bases at V and 0 bases at J; junction bases unmatched: 7. CDR3 protein: CASSQTGGSYSNQPQHF. In DNA form, the CDR3 reads TGTGCCAGTAGTCAGACAGGGGGCTCATATAGCAATCAGCCCCAGCATTTT.

The rearrangement joins TRBV7-9 to TRBJ2-2; D call uncertain. This CDR3 comprises 13 residues. Germline CDR1 SEHNR, CDR2 FQNEAQ (reference sequence). V was shortened by 5 bases and J by 6 bases, with 10 bases between the two germline ends. The CDR3 protein is CASSHGSAGELFF. The CDR3 DNA reads TGTGCCAGCAGCCATGGTAGTGCCGGGGAGCTGTTTTTT.

The rearrangement links TRBV7-9 to TRBJ1-2; 7 bases align to TRBD1. CDR3 size: 14 residues. Germline V gene lookup returns CDR1 SEHNR and CDR2 FQNEAQ (reference sequence). With V trimmed by 4 bases and J by 4 bases, 6 bases remained unmatched. The CDR3 spells CASSSTGFIYGYTF. In nucleotides, the CDR3 is TGTGCCAGCAGCTCGACAGGGTTTATCTATGGCTACACCTTC. Full variable domain (remainder filled in from reference TRBV7-9 and TRBJ1-2): DTGVSQNPRHKITKRGQNVTFRCDPISEHNRLYWYRQTLGQGPEFLTYFQNEAQLEKSRLLSDRFSAERPKGSFSTLEIQRTEQGDSAMYLCASSSTGFIYGYTFGSGTRLTVV.

The chain carries TRBV5-4 and TRBJ2-7, with TRBD1 matching 7 bases. Per the germline V gene, CDR1 is SGHNT and CDR2 is YYREEE (reference sequence). The CDR3 is 15 amino acids. V dropped 4 bases and J dropped 0; count of bases not matched to a gene: 7. CDR3 loop: CASSPGTDYSYEQYF. Here the CDR3 DNA reads TGTGCCAGCAGCCCCGGGACAGACTACTCCTACGAGCAGTACTTC. Using reference TRBV5-4 and TRBJ2-7 for the parts outside the CDR3, the full variable domain is ETGVTQSPTHLIKTRGQQVTLRCSSQSGHNTVSWYQQALGQGPQFIFQYYREEENGRGNFPPRFSGLQFPNYSSELNVNALELDDSALYLCASSPGTDYSYEQYFGPGTRLTVT.

This chain joins TRBV14 and TRBJ1-6; no clear D gene. The CDR3 totals 15 residues. The V gene's germline CDR1 is SGHDN and CDR2 FVKESK. Between the trimmed V and J ends, which lost 0 bases and 5 bases, there was a span of 8 bases. The CDR3 sequence: CASSQDIRDNSPLHF. DNA for the CDR3: TGTGCCAGCAGCCAAGATATCCGGGATAATTCACCCCTCCACTTT.

The chain employs TRBV29-1 and TRBJ2-7; tentatively, D is TRBD1 (6 bases). This CDR3 is 14 amino acids long. The V end was cut by 3 bases, the J end by 0 bases, with 12 bases between. The germline CDR1 and CDR2 sequences are SQVTM and ANQGSEA. CDR3 sequence reads: CSVDPDRRSYEQYF. The CDR3 DNA reads TGCAGCGTTGACCCAGACAGGCGCTCCTACGAGCAGTACTTC.

This clone was seen only once. The chain is built from TRBV11-2 and TRBJ1-2, with D possibly TRBD1 on 6 matching bases. V gave up 0 bases and J gave up 7 bases, with 9 bases separating them. Per germline, CDR1 SGHAT and CDR2 FQNNGV. The CDR3 extends over 13 amino acids. Written as DNA, the CDR3 is TGTGCCAGCAGCTTAGACAGGGGTGTTGGCTACACCTTC. Protein sequence: CASSLDRGVGYTF.

This chain joins TRBV6-2 or TRBV6-3 and TRBJ2-7, with D maybe TRBD1 (5 bases). CDR1 and CDR2 (germline): MNHEY, SVGEGT. CDR3 length equals 14 residues. V lost 6 bases, J lost 2 bases, and 14 bases lay in between. CDR3 in amino acids: CASSRTTATYEQYF. The CDR3 DNA is TGTGCCAGCAGCCGGACGACAGCTACCTACGAGCAGTACTTC.

The chain joins TRBV5-6 to TRBJ1-2; 12 nucleotides agree with TRBD1. Germline CDR1 is SGHDT and CDR2 is YYEEEE. The CDR3 extends over 15 amino acids. J lost 4 bases, V lost 4 bases, and 5 bases had no gene match. CDR3 sequence (DNA): TGTGCCAGCAGCCCCGGGACAGGGGGCGCCTATGGCTACACCTTC. Amino acid sequence: CASSPGTGGAYGYTF.

V is TRBV15 and J is TRBJ2-5, with TRBD2 identical over 8 bases. CDR3 length: 16 residues. Germline V gene sequence: CDR1 LNHNV, CDR2 YYDKDF (reference sequence). V trimming: 0 bases; J trimming: 5 bases; junction bases outside the gene matches: 8. The CDR3, as DNA: TGTGCCACCAGCAGAGAAGAGGGACTAGAGAGGGAGACCCAGTACTTC. Protein sequence: CATSREEGLERETQYF.

The CDR3 coding sequence is TGTGCCAGCAGCTTGGGGTGGGACAGCTTCTATGGCTACACCTTC. This translates into CASSLGWDSFYGYTF. The rearrangement uses TRBV5-4 and TRBJ1-2; 7 bases map to TRBD1. This CDR3 has 15 residues. The trim removed 0 bases at V and 4 bases at J, leaving 6 bases unmatched. Germline CDR1 and CDR2: SGHNT and YYREEE (reference sequence).

The chain links TRBV2 to TRBJ2-1; D remains ambiguous. CDR3 length: 16 residues. Germline V gives CDR1 SNHLY, CDR2 FYNNEI. V lost 1 base and J 0 bases, leaving 10 bases between the germline ends. The CDR3 sequence: CASSEELASSYNEQFF. CDR3 nucleotides: TGTGCCAGCAGTGAAGAGCTCGCGAGCTCCTACAATGAGCAGTTCTTC.

The chain joins TRBV5-1 to TRBJ2-7, with TRBD1 matching over 8 bases. Germline V gives CDR1 SGHRS, CDR2 YFSETQ. The junction had 3 bases not matched to a gene; V was cut back by 3 bases and J by 1 base. The CDR3 sequence is 14 residues long. CDR3 residues: CASSSTGGSYEQYF. CDR3 DNA: TGCGCCAGCAGCTCTACAGGGGGGTCCTACGAGCAGTACTTC. Looking up the rest from reference TRBV5-1 and TRBJ2-7 gives the full variable domain: KAGVTQTPRYLIKTRGQQVTLSCSPISGHRSVSWYQQTPGQGLQFLFEYFSETQRNKGNFPGRFSGRQFSNSRSEMNVSTLELGDSALYLCASSSTGGSYEQYFGPGTRLTVT.

This chain joins TRBV28 and TRBJ1-2; 8 positions match TRBD1. Trimming at V came to 1 base and at J to 3 bases, leaving 7 bases not matched to a gene. The CDR3 extends over 16 amino acids. Germline V gene lookup returns CDR1 MDHEN and CDR2 SYDVKM. This CDR3 reads CASSLSGDRGYYGYTF. In DNA, the CDR3 is TGTGCCAGCAGTTTATCTGGAGACAGGGGCTACTATGGCTACACCTTC.

The J gene is TRBJ2-1, the V gene TRBV7-3, with TRBD2 matching 7 bases. Looked up from germline, CDR1 is SGHTA and CDR2 is FQGTGA. V gave up 4 bases and J gave up 6 bases; unmatched junction bases: 12. The CDR3 totals 16 residues. Written as DNA, the CDR3 is TGTGCCAGCAGCTCAACCCGACTAGCCATACCCAATGAGCAGTTCTTC. It specifies CASSSTRLAIPNEQFF. Variable domain in full (rest from reference TRBV7-3 and TRBJ2-1): GAGVSQTPSNKVTEKGKYVELRCDPISGHTALYWYRQSLGQGPEFLIYFQGTGAADDSGLPNDRFFAVRPEGSVSTLKIQRTERGDSAVYLCASSSTRLAIPNEQFFGPGTRLTVL.

J is TRBJ1-2 and V is TRBV7-2, with TRBD1 as a possible D gene (5 bases). Germline V CDR1 and CDR2: SGHTA, FQGNSA. V was cut by 3 bases and J by 4 bases, with 15 bases left in between. The CDR3 length is 15 residues. The CDR3 DNA follows: TGTGCCAGCAGCTTGACAAGACAGACCGTCTATGGCTACACCTTC. Translating gives CASSLTRQTVYGYTF.

The chain has TRBV10-1 and TRBJ2-5, with D unclear. The CDR3 is 17 residues long. V dropped 1 base and J dropped 5 bases, with 20 bases sitting between them. CDR1 and CDR2 (germline): WNHNN, SYGVQD (reference sequence). CDR3 residues: CASSEYPPGPSGETQYF. CDR3 nucleotide sequence: TGCGCCAGCAGTGAGTACCCCCCCGGTCCTAGTGGGGAGACCCAGTACTTC.

This clone has a single count. The chain has TRBV7-9 and TRBJ1-1; 7 bases are shared with TRBD1. Germline assignment: CDR1 SEHNR and CDR2 FQNEAQ (reference sequence). V lost 4 bases, J lost 6 bases, and 17 bases stayed unmatched. The CDR3 covers 17 residues. The CDR3 protein is CASSSSPGGRGLAEAFF. CDR3 in DNA: TGTGCCAGCAGCTCCAGCCCAGGGGGTCGGGGGCTGGCTGAAGCTTTCTTT.

The J gene is TRBJ2-3, the V gene TRBV11-2, with D possibly being TRBD2 (6 bases). V lost 4 bases and J 2 bases, leaving 19 bases between the germline ends. The length of the CDR3 is 17 residues. Germline V gene data show CDR1 as SGHAT and CDR2 as FQNNGV. The CDR3 nucleotides are TGTGCCAGCAGCTACGGACTAAACTCCTTCACCACAGATACGCAGTATTTT. Translating gives CASSYGLNSFTTDTQYF.